The 5 T cell receptor beta chains in this list originate from one sample, sequenced in a study of CD4 T cells in relation to SARS-CoV-2 and coronaviruses. CD4+ T cells from unexposed donors were obtained before the COVID-19 pandemic (2011-2018). CD4+ T cells were isolated from the cells after about ten days of culture. Antigen specificity for these receptors is unknown. Only in-frame clones appear in the TCRdb table, and some are missing; sequencing was by immunoSEQ multiplex PCR. This table holds about 21,000 clones, about 70% found once. Sequencing used CD4+ T cells from PBMCs, cultured in vitro. The source is a human donor in good health.

This clone has just a few counts. The gene calls are TRBV28 and TRBJ2-5; TRBD1 matches 7 bases. With V trimmed by 6 bases and J by 2 bases, 9 bases remained unmatched. Germline V gives CDR1 MDHEN, CDR2 SYDVKM. This CDR3 is 15 amino acids long. The CDR3 DNA follows: TGTGCCAGCAGCTTGGACAGGCGACCTCAAGAGACCCAGTACTTC. This encodes CASSLDRRPQETQYF.

This clone was seen only once. The gene calls are TRBV6-5 and TRBJ1-5, with no clear D. This CDR3 region has 14 residues. The germline V and J ends were trimmed by 7 bases and 2 bases, with 12 bases remaining between them. Looked up from germline, CDR1 is MNHEY and CDR2 is SVGAGI. Here the CDR3 reads CASNASNRNQPQHF. In DNA form, the CDR3 reads TGTGCCAGCAACGCGAGCAACCGCAATCAGCCCCAGCATTTT.

This rearrangement joins TRBV6-5 to TRBJ1-1, with D possibly matching TRBD1 (5 bases). The CDR3 totals 14 residues. Germline values: CDR1 MNHEY, CDR2 SVGAGI. V was shortened by 7 bases and J by 3 bases, with 15 bases between the two germline ends. The CDR3 spells CASKFPGGDTEAFF. CDR3 coding DNA: TGTGCCAGCAAATTTCCTGGAGGGGACACTGAAGCTTTCTTT.

This clone was counted between two and nine times. The chain has TRBV5-1 and TRBJ2-1; possible D gene TRBD1, 5 bases. Trimming cost V 4 bases and J 7 bases, with 21 bases left between them. The CDR3 runs to 16 residues. The germline V gene has CDR1 SGHRS and CDR2 YFSETQ. The CDR3 nucleotides are TGCGCCAGCAGCACGGACGGAGACCTTAGGGGAAATGAGCAGTTCTTC. The encoded protein is CASSTDGDLRGNEQFF.

This chain connects TRBV12-3 or TRBV12-4 to TRBJ2-7; tentative D call: TRBD2 (5 bases). Trimming pared 6 bases from V and 2 bases from J, leaving 8 bases between. The length of the CDR3 is 12 residues. CDR3 amino acids: CASRYGAYEQYF. CDR3 in DNA: TGTGCCAGCAGGTACGGGGCCTACGAGCAGTACTTC.